This T cell receptor beta chain was documented in a study of Ad26.COV2.S vaccination and SARS-CoV-2 variants. The wider study: This donor came from the COV1001 trial of Ad26.COV2.S. The vaccine Ad26.COV2.S was put into the muscle once, or twice with 56 days between. General study findings and limits: Following vaccination, spike-specific CD8+ and CD4+ T cell responses reportedly exhibited substantial breadth.

This CDR3 is built from 13 residues. The V end was cut by 2 bases, the J end by 3 bases, with 7 bases between. Specified treatment: roughly 19 received Ad26.COV2.S at low or high dose, single or two shots; about 5 received placebo; per-sample allocation not given. Collection of samples fell on day 63 after the first vaccine or placebo injection. An Ad26 vector was used to express Wuhan-strain SARS-CoV-2 spike as the vaccine. A remark on this clone: Its antigen is unidentified.

Sequencing used immunoSEQ multiplex PCR; TCRdb keeps in-frame clones, though not all of them. In the table there are some 340,000 clones, around 85% of which are singletons. The sequence was collected from a person between 18 and 65 years old who received the Ad26.COV2.S COVID-19 vaccine or a placebo. The chain employs TRBV12-3 or TRBV12-4 and TRBJ1-2; D unresolved. The specimen was peripheral blood, collected in a trial of Ad26.COV2.S vaccine versus placebo. Here the CDR3 reads CASSLMPDYGYTF. The CDR3 DNA sequence: TGTGCCAGCAGTTTAATGCCAGACTATGGCTACACCTTC.